Below are 26 T cell receptor beta chains sequenced from a single sample in a study of blood T cells in healthy people across ages (dated by TCRdb to 2013 to 2016). Receptor amplification or capture employed 5' RACE. The sequencing machine was an Illumina HiSeq 2500. A second PCR of about 7 to 12 cycles was run with a J-beta primer mix and a sample-barcoded 5' primer. TCRdb reprocessed the public reads (quality trimming at Q25 with fastp, clone calling with MiXCR) and kept in-frame beta chains. Every distinct CDR3 protein forms one entry, paired with its most common genes and DNA. For this sample there are about 380,000 distinct CDR3 sequences; more than 45% appear just once. 51% of the sample goes to the ten largest clones. Input material: blood. The source is a man between 60 and 75 years old in good health.

The genes are TRBV6-1 and TRBJ2-7, with 7 bases that match TRBD1. Germline CDR1 MNHNS, CDR2 SASEGT. J was trimmed by 2 bases and V by 6 bases; bases with no gene match: 7. The CDR3 contains 14 residues. The chain's CDR3 is CASSLQGQTYEQYF. The CDR3 region has the DNA TGTGCCAGCAGCCTACAGGGGCAAACCTACGAGCAGTACTTC.

J is TRBJ1-2 and V is TRBV2; the D is unclear. The CDR3 length is 13 residues. The germline CDR1 and CDR2 sequences are SNHLY and FYNNEI. Trimming left V 2 bases short and J 8 bases short, with 12 bases between. The CDR3 nucleotides read TGTGCCAGCAGTGAATCGGCCGCGAGGGGCTACACCTTC. Translation gives CASSESAARGYTF.

This clonotype was counted between two and nine times. V usage is TRBV30 and J usage is TRBJ2-4, with a weak D call TRBD1 (6 bases). Germline CDR1 and CDR2: GTSNPN and SVGIG (reference sequence). V lost 1 base to trimming and J lost 0 bases, with 10 bases between them. The CDR3 totals 15 residues. CDR3 protein: CAWSGHRVAKNIQYF. The CDR3, as DNA: TGTGCCTGGAGTGGCCACAGGGTAGCCAAAAACATTCAGTACTTC.

This clonotype was detected only a few times. The chain's CDR3 is CASSQGPSSGANVLTF. CDR3 nucleotide sequence: TGTGCCAGCAGCCAGGGGCCGAGCTCTGGGGCCAACGTCCTGACTTTC. The chain uses TRBV3-1 and TRBJ2-6, with D perhaps matching TRBD1 (5 bases). Deletions cut 3 bases from V and 0 bases from J, with 9 bases between. The CDR3 length is 16 residues. From germline, CDR1 is LGHDT and CDR2 YNNKEL (reference sequence).

This chain connects TRBV7-2 to TRBJ2-7; perhaps TRBD2 as D (7 bases). Germline V gene sequence: CDR1 SGHTA, CDR2 FQGNSA. V shed 4 bases and J shed 1 base, with 17 bases lying between them. The CDR3 sequence is 16 residues long. DNA of the CDR3: TGTGCCAGCAGCTCACTGGGGGGGGCTCGATCCTACGAGCAGTACTTC. As protein: CASSSLGGARSYEQYF.

This chain links TRBV5-1 with TRBJ2-2; 7 positions agree with TRBD2. V shed 0 bases and J 0 bases; nucleotides not matched to a gene: 2. CDR1 is SGHRS and CDR2 is YFSETQ in the germline V gene. The CDR3 has 16 amino acids. CDR3: CASSLASGANTGELFF. In nucleotides, the CDR3 is TGCGCCAGCAGCTTGGCCAGCGGGGCGAACACCGGGGAGCTGTTTTTT.

The rearrangement links TRBV11-2 to TRBJ2-6; 8 nucleotides line up with TRBD2. The CDR3 has 17 amino acids. Germline V gene sequence: CDR1 SGHAT, CDR2 FQNNGV. V lost 3 bases, J lost 5 bases, and 9 bases stayed unmatched. CDR3 in DNA: TGTGCCAGCAGCTTTAGCCGGGGGGGGATTAGGGCCAACGTCCTGACTTTC. The encoded protein is CASSFSRGGIRANVLTF.

The J gene is TRBJ2-4, the V gene TRBV12-5, with a possible D match to TRBD1 (5 bases). The better agreement between TRBJ2-5 and the DNA end casts doubt on the J call. This CDR3 has 14 residues. Germline CDR1 LGHNT, CDR2 FRNRAP. CDR3 protein: CASGLVEGVETQYF. The CDR3 nucleotides read TGTGCTAGTGGTTTGGTGGAAGGGGTTGAGACCCAGTACTTC.

The V call is TRBV25-1, the J call TRBJ2-3; D is uncertain. V was pared by 0 bases and J by 6 bases, with 13 bases between. The CDR3 loop spans 15 amino acids. Germline loops: CDR1 MGHDK, CDR2 SYGVNS. The CDR3 region has the DNA TGTGCCAGCAGTGAATATGCGCCTCCGACGGATACGCAGTATTTT. This sequence encodes CASSEYAPPTDTQYF. Full variable domain (rest looked up from reference TRBV25-1 and TRBJ2-3): EADIYQTPRYLVIGTGKKITLECSQTMGHDKMYWYQQDPGMELHLIHYSYGVNSTEKGDLSSESTVSRIRTEHFPLTLESARPSHTSQYLCASSEYAPPTDTQYFGPGTRLTVL.

This clonotype was seen a single time. The V gene is TRBV4-2, the J gene TRBJ2-3; possibly TRBD2 for D (5 bases). Germline V CDR1 and CDR2: LGHNA, YNFKEQ. V lost 3 bases and J lost 4, with 8 bases in between. The CDR3 sequence is 13 residues long. The CDR3: CASSHTRSDTQYF. CDR3 coding DNA: TGTGCCAGCAGCCATACTAGGTCAGATACGCAGTATTTT.

The gene calls are TRBV20-1 and TRBJ2-5, with 13 bases lining up with TRBD2. V shed 6 bases and J 4 bases; nucleotides not matched to a gene: 14. The CDR3 is made up of 17 amino acids. Germline lookup yields CDR1 DFQATT and CDR2 SNEGSKA (reference sequence). CDR3 sequence reads: CSATGFTSGRARETQYF. Here the CDR3 DNA reads TGCAGTGCCACCGGCTTCACTAGCGGGAGGGCCAGAGAGACCCAGTACTTC.

Of note for this clonotype: With a much larger clone just one base away, this may be a read error. The chain couples TRBV25-1 to TRBJ2-5; 9 nucleotides match TRBD2. The CDR3 totals 15 residues. The germline V gene encodes CDR1 MGHDK and CDR2 SYGVNS. The CDR3 protein is CASSELAGLQESQYF. The DNA for the CDR3 is TGTGCCAGCAGTGAACTAGCGGGACTCCAAGAGTCCCAGTACTTC.

This clonotype was seen a few times. The chain combines TRBV11-2 with TRBJ2-7; D not certain. V lost 3 bases and J lost 3, with 6 bases in between. Germline CDR1 reads SGHAT; CDR2 reads FQNNGV. The CDR3 has 12 residues. CDR3 sequence reads: CASSFPNYEQYF. CDR3 sequence (DNA): TGTGCCAGCAGCTTCCCGAACTACGAGCAGTACTTC. The complete variable domain, with remaining parts taken from reference TRBV11-2 and TRBJ2-7, reads EAGVAQSPRYKIIEKRQSVAFWCNPISGHATLYWYQQILGQGPKLLIQFQNNGVVDDSQLPKDRFSAERLKGVDSTLKIQPAKLEDSAVYLCASSFPNYEQYFGPGTRLTVT.

The chain couples TRBV7-6 to TRBJ2-3, with D hard to call. In germline, CDR1 is SGHVS, CDR2 FNYEAQ. The CDR3 sequence is 15 residues long. The V gene lost 1 base and the J gene lost 2 bases, with 10 bases spanning the gap. Written as DNA, the CDR3 is TGTGCCAGCAGCTTAGTAATCGGCTCCACAGATACGCAGTATTTT. Translated: CASSLVIGSTDTQYF. The variable domain in full, with the rest retrieved from reference TRBV7-6 and TRBJ2-3, is GAGVSQSPRYKVTKRGQDVALRCDPISGHVSLYWYRQALGQGPEFLTYFNYEAQQDKSGLPNDRFSAERPEGSISTLTIQRTEQRDSAMYRCASSLVIGSTDTQYFGPGTRLTVL.

This chain uses TRBV12-3 or TRBV12-4 with TRBJ2-3, with 8 nucleotides matching TRBD2. This CDR3 contains 14 residues. V gave up 8 bases and J gave up 5 bases; unmatched junction bases: 9. The CDR3 coding sequence is TGTGCCAGCCACGGGGGGGCCCCCGGAGATACGCAGTATTTT. Translating gives CASHGGAPGDTQYF.

This CDR3 is CASSLNRDRGEQFF. The CDR3 DNA sequence: TGTGCCAGCAGCTTAAATCGGGACAGGGGAGAGCAGTTCTTC. The chain joins TRBV7-3 to TRBJ2-1; TRBD1 agrees at 10 bases. The germline V gene has CDR1 SGHTA and CDR2 FQGTGA. This CDR3 is built from 14 residues. V shed 1 base and J 10 bases; nucleotides not matched to a gene: 4. Combining the CDR3 with reference TRBV7-3 and TRBJ2-1 gives the whole variable domain GAGVSQTPSNKVTEKGKYVELRCDPISGHTALYWYRQSLGQGPEFLIYFQGTGAADDSGLPNDRFFAVRPEGSVSTLKIQRTERGDSAVYLCASSLNRDRGEQFFGPGTRLTVL.

The chain links TRBV2 to TRBJ1-2; maybe TRBD1 (5 bases). The CDR3 spans 16 residues. Trimming removed 0 bases at V and 3 bases at J, with 14 bases between. Germline loops: CDR1 SNHLY, CDR2 FYNNEI. CDR3 DNA sequence: TGTGCCAGCAGTGAAGCGCGGGGCAGTATCTACTATGGCTACACCTTC. It yields the protein CASSEARGSIYYGYTF.

This clonotype was picked up a small number of times. The chain recombines TRBV7-6 with TRBJ1-5, with 7 positions matching TRBD1. Losses at the gene ends were 4 bases for V and 6 bases for J; bases not matched to a gene: 0. The CDR3 sequence is 12 residues long. Germline CDR1 SGHVS, CDR2 FNYEAQ. In nucleotides, the CDR3 is TGTGCCAGCAGCTCAGGGGGTCAGCCCCAGCATTTT. It is translated as CASSSGGQPQHF.

This clonotype was picked up many times. This chain connects TRBV12-3 or TRBV12-4 to TRBJ2-3; 8 bases map to TRBD2. The CDR3 sequence is 13 residues long. Germline trimming cut 6 bases from V and 11 bases from J; bases unmatched to any gene: 10. CDR3 residues: CASSRSGVGKQYF. CDR3 DNA: TGTGCCAGCAGCCGTAGCGGGGTGGGAAAGCAGTATTTT.

The V gene is TRBV20-1, the J gene TRBJ2-1; 9 nucleotides align to TRBD1. With V trimmed by 1 base and J by 6 bases, 13 bases remained unmatched. Looked up from germline, CDR1 is DFQATT and CDR2 is SNEGSKA (reference sequence). The CDR3 loop spans 17 amino acids. The CDR3 region has the DNA TGCAGTGCTAGAGCCTTGGGCCTGGGACAGGGAGTCAATGAGCAGTTCTTC. It encodes CSARALGLGQGVNEQFF.

This clonotype was detected a few times. V usage is TRBV19 and J usage is TRBJ1-2; TRBD1 is a possible D gene (5 bases). CDR1 and CDR2 from the germline V gene are LNHDA and SQIVND (reference sequence). Trimming removed 1 base from V and 0 bases from J, with 12 bases in between. CDR3 length: 16 residues. Here the CDR3 reads CASSIAPGRTNYGYTF. CDR3 bases: TGTGCCAGTAGTATAGCCCCGGGACGGACTAACTATGGCTACACCTTC.

This chain links TRBV5-1 with TRBJ2-7; the D gene is possibly TRBD2 (5 bases). V shed 3 bases and J shed 2 bases, with 15 bases lying between them. This CDR3 is built from 15 residues. The germline CDR1 and CDR2 sequences are SGHRS and YFSETQ. CDR3 in DNA: TGCGCCAGCAGCTCGGCGGGCACCCGGGCCTACGAGCAGTACTTC. Translation: CASSSAGTRAYEQYF.

The chain uses TRBV9 and TRBJ2-3; perhaps TRBD2 as D (5 bases). V lost 3 bases, J lost 1 base, and 9 bases lay in between. The germline gives CDR1 SGDLS, CDR2 YYNGEE. The CDR3 consists of 14 residues. DNA of the CDR3: TGTGCCAGCAGCGCGGGGTTGGGCACAGATACGCAGTATTTT. Translating it yields CASSAGLGTDTQYF.

The genes are TRBV7-9 and TRBJ1-6, with TRBD1 as a possible D gene (6 bases). This CDR3 contains 14 residues. Trimming cost V 4 bases and J 13 bases, with 17 bases left between them. Germline values: CDR1 SEHNR, CDR2 FQNEAQ (reference sequence). Here the CDR3 reads CASSSWTEPRPLHF. DNA of the CDR3: TGTGCCAGCAGCTCTTGGACAGAGCCGAGGCCCCTCCACTTT.

This clonotype was observed a few times. J is TRBJ2-1 and V is TRBV20-1; possibly TRBD1 for D (5 bases). Germline loops: CDR1 DFQATT, CDR2 SNEGSKA (reference sequence). The CDR3 extends over 16 amino acids. The V end was cut by 0 bases, the J end by 3 bases, with 15 bases between. The chain's CDR3 is CSARDQGLPLYNEQFF. CDR3 sequence (DNA): TGCAGTGCTAGAGATCAGGGCCTTCCGCTCTACAATGAGCAGTTCTTC.

The sample holds one count of this clonotype. This chain links TRBV27 with TRBJ1-6, with D unclear. CDR1 and CDR2 from the germline V gene are MNHEY and SMNVEV (reference sequence). Trimming stripped 2 bases from V and 9 bases from J, with 5 bases between. The CDR3 is 12 residues long. The DNA of the CDR3 is TGTGCCAGCAGTTTAAATGGTTCACCCCTCCACTTT. Residues: CASSLNGSPLHF.